What follows are 18 T cell receptor beta chains derived from one specimen sequenced in a study of cytomegalovirus exposure and HLA in healthy donors. The repertoire was sequenced with immunoSEQ multiplex PCR; TCRdb's copy has only in-frame clones and lacks some. The data show about 160,000 clones, about 90% seen once. The specimen was PBMCs. Receptors were obtained from a woman between 18 and 29 years old in good health and CMV-seropositive.

The chain couples TRBV11-2 to TRBJ2-7; 8 nucleotides match TRBD1. The germline gives CDR1 SGHAT, CDR2 FQNNGV. V shed 3 bases, J shed 2 bases, and the junction held 3 bases outside the gene matches. This CDR3 is 14 amino acids long. The CDR3 DNA reads TGTGCCAGCAGCTTGGGACAGGTCACCTACGAGCAGTACTTC. As protein: CASSLGQVTYEQYF. The whole variable domain, remainder taken from reference TRBV11-2 and TRBJ2-7, is EAGVAQSPRYKIIEKRQSVAFWCNPISGHATLYWYQQILGQGPKLLIQFQNNGVVDDSQLPKDRFSAERLKGVDSTLKIQPAKLEDSAVYLCASSLGQVTYEQYFGPGTRLTVT.

This chain uses TRBV19 with TRBJ2-3, with TRBD2 identical over 7 bases. The CDR3 has 13 amino acids. The germline V gene encodes CDR1 LNHDA and CDR2 SQIVND (reference sequence). The V segment lost 7 bases and the J segment 4 bases; nucleotides outside the gene matches: 5. The CDR3 sequence: CASKGLVPDTQYF. The CDR3 DNA reads TGTGCCAGTAAAGGACTAGTTCCAGATACGCAGTATTTT.

This chain links TRBV5-4 with TRBJ2-5, with 8 bases lining up with TRBD2. Germline lookup yields CDR1 SGHNT and CDR2 YYREEE (reference sequence). CDR3 size: 15 residues. The trim removed 4 bases at V and 1 base at J, leaving 6 bases unmatched. The CDR3 coding sequence is TGTGCCAGCAGCCCCGCCGGGAGGGGCCAAGAGACCCAGTACTTC. Translation gives CASSPAGRGQETQYF. The full variable domain, with the rest looked up from reference TRBV5-4 and TRBJ2-5, is ETGVTQSPTHLIKTRGQQVTLRCSSQSGHNTVSWYQQALGQGPQFIFQYYREEENGRGNFPPRFSGLQFPNYSSELNVNALELDDSALYLCASSPAGRGQETQYFGPGTRLLVL.

The rearrangement joins TRBV18 to TRBJ2-7; TRBD2 agrees at 11 bases. The junction had 4 bases not matched to a gene; V was cut back by 2 bases and J by 4 bases. Germline values: CDR1 KGHSH, CDR2 LQKENI. This CDR3 is 15 amino acids long. The CDR3 coding sequence is TGTGCCAGCTCACCAGGGGCTAGCGGGAGGTACGAGCAGTACTTC. Translated: CASSPGASGRYEQYF.

This rearrangement joins TRBV5-3 to TRBJ2-7; 7 nucleotides align to TRBD2. TRBV5-3 is an ORF; its function is uncertain. CDR3 length: 16 residues. The V and J ends lost 2 bases and 0 bases, in that order; junction bases with no gene match: 8. This CDR3 reads CARSFRLADPSYEQYF. The CDR3 DNA reads TGTGCCAGAAGCTTTCGCCTAGCGGACCCCTCCTACGAGCAGTACTTC.

This chain joins TRBV2 and TRBJ2-7; 8 nucleotides line up with TRBD1. The junction had 8 bases not matched to a gene; V was cut back by 5 bases and J by 5 bases. Germline CDR1 is SNHLY and CDR2 is FYNNEI. This CDR3 is 14 amino acids long. CDR3 in amino acids: CASSQQGEIDEQYF. DNA of the CDR3: TGTGCCAGCAGTCAACAGGGGGAAATCGACGAGCAGTACTTC.

This clone was recorded once. The V call is TRBV28, the J call TRBJ2-1; 8 bases agree with TRBD1. The V gene's germline CDR1 is MDHEN and CDR2 SYDVKM. CDR3 length: 14 residues. The ends lost 6 bases at V and 6 bases at J; junction bases unmatched: 7. Written as DNA, the CDR3 is TGTGCCAGCAGGTCCGGGACAGGAGGCAATGAGCAGTTCTTC. It is translated as CASRSGTGGNEQFF.

The sample holds a few counts of this clone. The chain carries TRBV10-1 and TRBJ1-1; tentatively, D is TRBD1 (6 bases). Germline CDR1 and CDR2: WNHNN and SYGVQD (reference sequence). The CDR3 is made up of 13 amino acids. The V and J ends lost 6 bases and 5 bases respectively, with 13 bases between them. The CDR3: CASRSGAGTEAFF. As DNA, the CDR3 is TGCGCCAGCAGATCAGGGGCAGGGACTGAAGCTTTCTTT.

The chain links TRBV30 to TRBJ1-2, with TRBD1 as a possible D gene (5 bases). The V gene lost 0 bases and the J gene lost 4 bases, with 12 bases spanning the gap. This CDR3 is built from 14 residues. Germline V gene lookup returns CDR1 GTSNPN and CDR2 SVGIG (reference sequence). This chain's CDR3 is CAWSVPRQSYGYTF. The CDR3 DNA is TGTGCCTGGAGTGTACCCCGACAGAGCTATGGCTACACCTTC.

J is TRBJ2-5 and V is TRBV27; TRBD1 matches at 8 bases. Germline V gene lookup returns CDR1 MNHEY and CDR2 SMNVEV (reference sequence). V lost 3 bases and J lost 3; bases outside the gene matches: 0. The CDR3 is made up of 13 amino acids. The CDR3 nucleotides read TGTGCCAGCAGTTTGGACAGGGAAGAGACCCAGTACTTC. It translates to CASSLDREETQYF.

This clone was observed a single time. The V call is TRBV5-4, the J call TRBJ2-7; 10 bases align to TRBD2. CDR3 length: 15 residues. Germline V CDR1 and CDR2: SGHNT, YYREEE (reference sequence). V lost 4 bases to trimming and J lost 4 bases; unmatched junction nucleotides: 8. The CDR3 region is CASSGMTSGPYEQYF. The DNA of the CDR3 is TGTGCCAGCAGCGGTATGACTAGCGGGCCTTACGAGCAGTACTTC.

This clone has just a few counts. The chain couples TRBV7-2 to TRBJ1-5, with D possibly matching TRBD1 (6 bases). The germline V gene has CDR1 SGHTA and CDR2 FQGNSA. The length of the CDR3 is 14 residues. Trimming cost V 5 bases and J 15 bases, with 23 bases left between them. CDR3 nucleotides: TGTGCCAGCAGCGAAGTGACAGGAGCGTTGGGGTTGCATTTT. Translating gives CASSEVTGALGLHF.

The rearrangement links TRBV19 to TRBJ1-3; 10 bases map to TRBD1. CDR1 LNHDA and CDR2 SQIVND come from the germline V gene (reference sequence). J lost 6 bases, V lost 6 bases, and 8 bases had no gene match. This CDR3 contains 15 residues. The CDR3: CASRLAGTGENTIYF. CDR3 coding DNA: TGTGCCAGTAGACTGGCAGGGACAGGGGAAAACACCATATATTTT.

This clone was observed once. The rearrangement uses TRBV28 and TRBJ2-3, with D tentatively TRBD2 (6 bases). Looked up from germline, CDR1 is MDHEN and CDR2 is SYDVKM. CDR3 size: 14 residues. V lost 6 bases to trimming and J lost 14 bases, with 24 bases between them. In DNA, the CDR3 is TGTGCCAGCAGGGGAGGTAGTGGATATGAGTTGGTGTATTTT. It is translated as CASRGGSGYELVYF.

The genes are TRBV5-1 and TRBJ2-1; 10 bases line up with TRBD1. The germline V gene encodes CDR1 SGHRS and CDR2 YFSETQ. The CDR3 is 20 residues long. Trimming at V came to 8 bases and at J to 2 bases, leaving 22 bases not matched to a gene. The CDR3 DNA follows: TGCGCCAGTAAACCTGGGGGCGGGACAGGGGAGCGGGAACCCTACAATGAGCAGTTCTTC. It encodes CASKPGGGTGEREPYNEQFF.

The chain combines TRBV28 with TRBJ2-3, with TRBD1 matching over 12 bases. CDR3 length: 16 amino acids. Trimming cost V 5 bases and J 6 bases; bases outside gene matches: 9. Germline V CDR1 and CDR2: MDHEN, SYDVKM. Written as DNA, the CDR3 is TGTGCCAGCAGTCCCTCGGGGACAGGGGGCGCGGATACGCAGTATTTT. Translated: CASSPSGTGGADTQYF. The full variable domain, completed using reference TRBV28 and TRBJ2-3, is DVKVTQSSRYLVKRTGEKVFLECVQDMDHENMFWYRQDPGLGLRLIYFSYDVKMKEKGDIPEGYSVSREKKERFSLILESASTNQTSMYLCASSPSGTGGADTQYFGPGTRLTVL.

This chain links TRBV28 with TRBJ1-5, with 8 bases lining up with TRBD1. There are 15 residues in the CDR3. V lost 6 bases to trimming and J lost 0 bases; unmatched junction nucleotides: 4. In germline, CDR1 is MDHEN, CDR2 SYDVKM. The chain's CDR3 is CASRGTGYSNQPQHF. The CDR3 DNA reads TGTGCCAGCAGAGGGACAGGCTATAGCAATCAGCCCCAGCATTTT.

The chain recombines TRBV7-6 with TRBJ1-4; 8 bases align to TRBD1. The V gene end was trimmed by 7 bases and the J gene end by 2 bases; junction bases not matched to a gene: 9. CDR3 length: 16 residues. Germline V CDR1 and CDR2: SGHVS, FNYEAQ. CDR3 residues: CASTPWTGLTNEKLFF. The CDR3 nucleotides read TGTGCCAGCACCCCTTGGACAGGGCTTACTAATGAAAAACTGTTTTTT. The full variable domain, its missing parts supplied by reference TRBV7-6 and TRBJ1-4, is GAGVSQSPRYKVTKRGQDVALRCDPISGHVSLYWYRQALGQGPEFLTYFNYEAQQDKSGLPNDRFSAERPEGSISTLTIQRTEQRDSAMYRCASTPWTGLTNEKLFFGSGTQLSVL.